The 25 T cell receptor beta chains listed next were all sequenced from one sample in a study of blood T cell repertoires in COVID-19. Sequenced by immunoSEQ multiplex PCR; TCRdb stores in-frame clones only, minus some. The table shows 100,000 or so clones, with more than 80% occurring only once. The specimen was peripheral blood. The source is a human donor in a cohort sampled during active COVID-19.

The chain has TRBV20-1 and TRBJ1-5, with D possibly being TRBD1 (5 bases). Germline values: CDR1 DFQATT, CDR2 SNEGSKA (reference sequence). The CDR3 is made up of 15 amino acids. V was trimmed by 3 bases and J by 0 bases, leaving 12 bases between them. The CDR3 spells CSASPVRDSNQPQHF. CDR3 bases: TGCAGTGCTAGTCCAGTCAGGGATAGCAATCAGCCCCAGCATTTT.

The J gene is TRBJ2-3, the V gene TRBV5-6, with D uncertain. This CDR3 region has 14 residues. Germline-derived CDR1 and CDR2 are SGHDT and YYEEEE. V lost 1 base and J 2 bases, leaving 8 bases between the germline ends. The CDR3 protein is CASSLLYNTDTQYF. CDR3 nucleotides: TGTGCCAGCAGCTTGCTATATAACACAGATACGCAGTATTTT.

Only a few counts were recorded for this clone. The CDR3 sequence: CASSGQGVVSGANVLTF. CDR3 sequence (DNA): TGTGCCAGCAGCGGACAGGGGGTCGTCTCTGGGGCCAACGTCCTGACTTTC. The V and J genes are TRBV7-6 and TRBJ2-6; 10 nucleotides align to TRBD1. The ends lost 5 bases at V and 0 bases at J; junction bases unmatched: 4. The CDR3 has 17 residues. Germline V gene data show CDR1 as SGHVS and CDR2 as FNYEAQ. The full variable domain, its missing parts supplied by reference TRBV7-6 and TRBJ2-6, is GAGVSQSPRYKVTKRGQDVALRCDPISGHVSLYWYRQALGQGPEFLTYFNYEAQQDKSGLPNDRFSAERPEGSISTLTIQRTEQRDSAMYRCASSGQGVVSGANVLTFGAGSRLTVL.

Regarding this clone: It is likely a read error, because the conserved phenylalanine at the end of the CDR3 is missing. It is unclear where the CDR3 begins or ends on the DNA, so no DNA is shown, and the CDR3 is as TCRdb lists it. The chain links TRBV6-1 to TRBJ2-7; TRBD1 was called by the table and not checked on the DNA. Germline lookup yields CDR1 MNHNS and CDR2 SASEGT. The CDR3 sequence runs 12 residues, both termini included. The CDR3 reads CASSETHDRFRL.

The CDR3 protein is CASSQGLAGGPTGELFF. The CDR3 bases are TGTGCCAGCAGCCAAGGCCTAGCGGGAGGGCCAACCGGGGAGCTGTTTTTT. The chain employs TRBV3-1 (or the pseudogene TRBV3-2) and TRBJ2-2, with 12 bases aligning to TRBD2. Trimming removed 1 base from V and 5 bases from J; junction bases left unmatched: 5. Germline V gene data show CDR1 as LGHDT and CDR2 as YNNKEL (reference sequence). The CDR3 contains 17 residues.

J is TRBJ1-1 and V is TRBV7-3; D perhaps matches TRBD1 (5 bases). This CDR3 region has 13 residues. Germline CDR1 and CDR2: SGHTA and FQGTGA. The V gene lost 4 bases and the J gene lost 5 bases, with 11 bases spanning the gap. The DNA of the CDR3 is TGTGCCAGCAGCTCGACAGTAGGTACTGAAGCTTTCTTT. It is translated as CASSSTVGTEAFF.

The DNA of the CDR3 is TGTGCCAGCAGCCGGAGCGGGAGCTCCTACAATGAGCAGTTCTTC. This codes for CASSRSGSSYNEQFF. This rearrangement joins TRBV3-1 (or the pseudogene TRBV3-2) to TRBJ2-1, with TRBD2 matching over 8 bases. The CDR3 is 15 residues long. CDR1 and CDR2 from the germline V gene are LGHDT and YNNKEL (reference sequence). J gave up 0 bases and V 4 bases, and 2 bases lay outside the gene matches.

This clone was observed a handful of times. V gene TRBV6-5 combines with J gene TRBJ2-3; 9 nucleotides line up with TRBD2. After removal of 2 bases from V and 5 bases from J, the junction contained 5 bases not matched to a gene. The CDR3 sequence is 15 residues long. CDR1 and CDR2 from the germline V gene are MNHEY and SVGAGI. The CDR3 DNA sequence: TGTGCCAGCAGTTACGGCGGGAGGGCCCAAGATACGCAGTATTTT. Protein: CASSYGGRAQDTQYF.

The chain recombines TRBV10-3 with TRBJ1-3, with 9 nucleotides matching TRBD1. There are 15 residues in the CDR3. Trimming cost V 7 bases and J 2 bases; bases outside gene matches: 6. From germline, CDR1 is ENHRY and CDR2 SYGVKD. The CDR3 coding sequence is TGTGCCATCAAGGGACAGGGAGGAACTGGAAACACCATATATTTT. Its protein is CAIKGQGGTGNTIYF.

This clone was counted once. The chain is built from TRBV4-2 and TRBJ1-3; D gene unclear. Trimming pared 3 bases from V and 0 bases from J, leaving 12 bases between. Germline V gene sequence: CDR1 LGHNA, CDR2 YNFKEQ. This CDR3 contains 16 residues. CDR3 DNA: TGTGCCAGCAGCCAGACAATGGTCGACTCTGGAAACACCATATATTTT. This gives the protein CASSQTMVDSGNTIYF.

The CDR3 region is CASSLAGGNYGYTF. CDR3 coding DNA: TGTGCCAGCAGCCTTGCCGGGGGAAACTATGGCTACACCTTC. This chain links TRBV4-2 with TRBJ1-2, with TRBD1 as a possible D gene (5 bases). Germline-derived CDR1 and CDR2 are LGHNA and YNFKEQ. The CDR3 has 14 amino acids. V was pared by 4 bases and J by 2 bases, with 11 bases between.

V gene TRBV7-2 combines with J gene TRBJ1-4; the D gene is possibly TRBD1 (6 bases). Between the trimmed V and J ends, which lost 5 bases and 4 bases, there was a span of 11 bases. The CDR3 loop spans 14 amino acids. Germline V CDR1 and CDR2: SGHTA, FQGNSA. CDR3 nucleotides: TGTGCCAGCAGCGGTCCAGGGGTTAATGAAAAACTGTTTTTT. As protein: CASSGPGVNEKLFF.

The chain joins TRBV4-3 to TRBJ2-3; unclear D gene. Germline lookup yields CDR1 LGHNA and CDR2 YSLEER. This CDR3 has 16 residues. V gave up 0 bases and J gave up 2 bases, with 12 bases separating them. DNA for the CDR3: TGCGCCAGCAGCCAAGATCATGACTCGAACACAGATACGCAGTATTTT. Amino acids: CASSQDHDSNTDTQYF.

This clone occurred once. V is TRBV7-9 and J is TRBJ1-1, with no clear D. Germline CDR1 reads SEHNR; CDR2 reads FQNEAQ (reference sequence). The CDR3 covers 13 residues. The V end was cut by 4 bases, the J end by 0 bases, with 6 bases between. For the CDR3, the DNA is TGTGCCAGCAGCTCTCCCGTGAACACTGAAGCTTTCTTT. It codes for CASSSPVNTEAFF.

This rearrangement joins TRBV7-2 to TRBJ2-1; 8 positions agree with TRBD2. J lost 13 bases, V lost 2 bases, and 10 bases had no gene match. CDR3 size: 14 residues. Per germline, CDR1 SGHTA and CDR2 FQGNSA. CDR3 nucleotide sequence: TGTGCCAGCAGCTTATATGGGACTAGGGAGCGACAGTTCTTC. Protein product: CASSLYGTRERQFF.

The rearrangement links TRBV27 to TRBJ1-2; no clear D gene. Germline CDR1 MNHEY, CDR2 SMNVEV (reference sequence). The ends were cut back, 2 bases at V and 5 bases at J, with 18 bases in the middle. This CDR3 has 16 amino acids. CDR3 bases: TGTGCCAGCAGTTTAACGGGTGGGGAGGTGCGGTATGGCTACACCTTC. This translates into CASSLTGGEVRYGYTF.

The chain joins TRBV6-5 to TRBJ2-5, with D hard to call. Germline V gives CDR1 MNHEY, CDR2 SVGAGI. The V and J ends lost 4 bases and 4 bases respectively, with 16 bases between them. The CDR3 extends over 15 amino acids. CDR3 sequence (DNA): TGTGCCAGCAGTTCTCCGGGTCGGAAACTAGAGACCCAGTACTTC. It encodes CASSSPGRKLETQYF.

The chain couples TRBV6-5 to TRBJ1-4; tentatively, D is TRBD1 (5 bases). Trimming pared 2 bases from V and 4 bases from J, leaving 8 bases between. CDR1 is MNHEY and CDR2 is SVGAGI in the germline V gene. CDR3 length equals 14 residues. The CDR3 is CASSYSDSNEKLFF. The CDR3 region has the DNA TGTGCCAGCAGTTACAGTGACAGTAATGAAAAACTGTTTTTT.

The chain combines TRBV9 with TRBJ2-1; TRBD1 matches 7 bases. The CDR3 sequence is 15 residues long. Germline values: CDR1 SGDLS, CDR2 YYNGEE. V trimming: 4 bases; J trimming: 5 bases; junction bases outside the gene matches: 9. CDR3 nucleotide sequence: TGTGCCAGCAGCCCCCGGGGACAGCGGAACAATGAGCAGTTCTTC. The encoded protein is CASSPRGQRNNEQFF.

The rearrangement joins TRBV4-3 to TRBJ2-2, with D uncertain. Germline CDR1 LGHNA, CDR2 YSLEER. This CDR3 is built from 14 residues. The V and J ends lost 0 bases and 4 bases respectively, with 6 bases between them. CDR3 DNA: TGCGCCAGCAGCCAAGATACTCGCACCGGGGAGCTGTTTTTT. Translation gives CASSQDTRTGELFF.

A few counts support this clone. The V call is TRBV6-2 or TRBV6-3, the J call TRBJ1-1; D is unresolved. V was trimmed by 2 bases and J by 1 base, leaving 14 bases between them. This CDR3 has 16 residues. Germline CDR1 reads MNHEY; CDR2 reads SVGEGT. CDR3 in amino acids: CASSYPALGRNTEAFF. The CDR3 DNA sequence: TGTGCCAGCAGTTACCCCGCGCTAGGTCGGAACACTGAAGCTTTCTTT.

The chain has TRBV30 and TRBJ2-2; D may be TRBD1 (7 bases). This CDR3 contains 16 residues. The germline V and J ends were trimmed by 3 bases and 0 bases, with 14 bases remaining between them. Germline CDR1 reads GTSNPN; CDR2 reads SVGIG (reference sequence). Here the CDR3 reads CAWRRGGTANTGELFF. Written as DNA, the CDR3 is TGTGCCTGGAGGCGCGGCGGGACAGCGAACACCGGGGAGCTGTTTTTT.

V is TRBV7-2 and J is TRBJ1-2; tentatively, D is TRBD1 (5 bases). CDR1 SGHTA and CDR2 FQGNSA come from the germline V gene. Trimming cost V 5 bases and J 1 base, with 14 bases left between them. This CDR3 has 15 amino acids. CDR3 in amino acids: CASSAQSQVNYGYTF. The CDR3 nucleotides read TGTGCCAGCAGCGCCCAATCACAGGTTAACTATGGCTACACCTTC.

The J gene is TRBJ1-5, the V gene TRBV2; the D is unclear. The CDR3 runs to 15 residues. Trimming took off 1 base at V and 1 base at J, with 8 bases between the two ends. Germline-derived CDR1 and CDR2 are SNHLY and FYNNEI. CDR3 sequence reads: CASSEERASNQPQHF. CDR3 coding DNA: TGTGCCAGCAGTGAAGAGAGGGCCAGCAATCAGCCCCAGCATTTT.

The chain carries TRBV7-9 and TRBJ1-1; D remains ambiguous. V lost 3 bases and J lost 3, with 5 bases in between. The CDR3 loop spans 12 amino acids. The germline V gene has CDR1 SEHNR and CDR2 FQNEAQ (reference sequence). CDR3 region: CASSFGDTEAFF. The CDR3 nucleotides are TGTGCCAGCAGCTTCGGGGACACTGAAGCTTTCTTT.